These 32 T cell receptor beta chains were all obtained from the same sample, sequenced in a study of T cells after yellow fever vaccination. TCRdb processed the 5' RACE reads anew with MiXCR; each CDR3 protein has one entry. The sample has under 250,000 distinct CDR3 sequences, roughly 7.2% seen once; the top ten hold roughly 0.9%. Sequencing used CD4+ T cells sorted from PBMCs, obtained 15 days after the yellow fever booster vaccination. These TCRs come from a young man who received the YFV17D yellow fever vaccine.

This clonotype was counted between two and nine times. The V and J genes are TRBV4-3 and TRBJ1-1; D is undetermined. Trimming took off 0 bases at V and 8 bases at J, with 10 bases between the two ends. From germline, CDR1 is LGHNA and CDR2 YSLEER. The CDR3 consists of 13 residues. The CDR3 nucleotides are TGCGCCAGCAGCCAAGATCGAGGAGAAGAAGCTTTCTTT. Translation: CASSQDRGEEAFF.

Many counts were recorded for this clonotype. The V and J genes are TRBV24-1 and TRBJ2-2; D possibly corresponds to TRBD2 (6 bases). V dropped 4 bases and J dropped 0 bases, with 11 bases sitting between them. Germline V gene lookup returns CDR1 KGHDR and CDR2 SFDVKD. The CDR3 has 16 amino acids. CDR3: CATSEPGSPNTGELFF. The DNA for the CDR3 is TGTGCCACCAGTGAACCCGGGAGTCCGAACACCGGGGAGCTGTTTTTT.

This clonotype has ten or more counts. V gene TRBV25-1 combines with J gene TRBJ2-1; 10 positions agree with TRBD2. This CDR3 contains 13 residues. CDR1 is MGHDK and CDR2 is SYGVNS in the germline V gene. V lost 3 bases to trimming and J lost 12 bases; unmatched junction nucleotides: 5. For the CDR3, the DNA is TGTGCCAGCAGTGATACTAGCGGGATCGGGCAGTTCTTC. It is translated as CASSDTSGIGQFF.

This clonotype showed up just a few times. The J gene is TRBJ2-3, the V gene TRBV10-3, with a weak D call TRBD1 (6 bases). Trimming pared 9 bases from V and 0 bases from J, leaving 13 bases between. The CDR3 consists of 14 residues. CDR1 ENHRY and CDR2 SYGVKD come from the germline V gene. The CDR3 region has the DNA TGTGCCATTTCGCTGGGGGCCAGCACAGATACGCAGTATTTT. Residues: CAISLGASTDTQYF.

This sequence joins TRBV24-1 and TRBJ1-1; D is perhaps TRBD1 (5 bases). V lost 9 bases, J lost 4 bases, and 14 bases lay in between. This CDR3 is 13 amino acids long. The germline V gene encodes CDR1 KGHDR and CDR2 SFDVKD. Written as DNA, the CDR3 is TGTGCCACCTCCCCCGGGGCTGCCACTGAAGCTTTCTTT. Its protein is CATSPGAATEAFF.

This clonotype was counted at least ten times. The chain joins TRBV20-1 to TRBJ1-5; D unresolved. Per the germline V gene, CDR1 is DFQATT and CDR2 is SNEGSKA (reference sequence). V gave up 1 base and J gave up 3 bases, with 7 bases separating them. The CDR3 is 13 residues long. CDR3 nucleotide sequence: TGCAGTGCTAGAGGACGGAACAATCAGCCCCAGCATTTT. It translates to CSARGRNNQPQHF.

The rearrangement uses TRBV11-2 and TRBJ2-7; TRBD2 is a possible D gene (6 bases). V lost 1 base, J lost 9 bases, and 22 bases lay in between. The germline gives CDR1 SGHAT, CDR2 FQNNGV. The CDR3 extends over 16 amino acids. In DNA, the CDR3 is TGTGCCAGCAGCTTAGCGACCGCCCTGGGGGGAGTCGGGCAGTACTTC. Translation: CASSLATALGGVGQYF.

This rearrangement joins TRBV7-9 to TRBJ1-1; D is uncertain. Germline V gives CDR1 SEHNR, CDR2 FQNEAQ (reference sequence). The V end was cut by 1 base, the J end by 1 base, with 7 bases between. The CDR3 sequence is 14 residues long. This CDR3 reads CASSLGIRNTEAFF. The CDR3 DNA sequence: TGTGCCAGCAGCTTAGGTATAAGGAACACTGAAGCTTTCTTT.

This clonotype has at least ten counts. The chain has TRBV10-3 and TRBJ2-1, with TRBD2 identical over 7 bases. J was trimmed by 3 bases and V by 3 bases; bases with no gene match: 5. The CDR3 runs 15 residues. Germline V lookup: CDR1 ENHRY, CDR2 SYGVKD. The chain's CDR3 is CAISDSGAVYNEQFF. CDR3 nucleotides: TGTGCCATCAGTGACAGCGGGGCTGTCTACAATGAGCAGTTCTTC.

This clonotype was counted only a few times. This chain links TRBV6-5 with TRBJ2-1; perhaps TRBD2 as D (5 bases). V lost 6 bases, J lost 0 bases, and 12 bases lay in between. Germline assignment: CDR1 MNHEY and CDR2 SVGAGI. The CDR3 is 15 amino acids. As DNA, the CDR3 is TGTGCCAGCAGCACTAGTACGCGCTCCTACAATGAGCAGTTCTTC. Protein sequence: CASSTSTRSYNEQFF.

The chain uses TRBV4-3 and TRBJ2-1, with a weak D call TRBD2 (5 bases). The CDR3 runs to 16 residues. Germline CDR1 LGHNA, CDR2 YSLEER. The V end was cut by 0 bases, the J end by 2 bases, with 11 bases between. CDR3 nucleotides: TGCGCCAGCAGCCAAGACTCGGGATCCCCCTACAATGAGCAGTTCTTC. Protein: CASSQDSGSPYNEQFF.

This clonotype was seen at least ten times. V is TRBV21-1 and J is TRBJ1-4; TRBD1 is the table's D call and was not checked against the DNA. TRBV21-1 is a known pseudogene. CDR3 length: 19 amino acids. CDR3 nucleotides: TGTGCCAGCAGCAAGATAGGGCGCAGGGCTGAGGCAAGTGATGAAAAACTGTTTTTT. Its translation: CASSKIGRRAEASDEKLFF.

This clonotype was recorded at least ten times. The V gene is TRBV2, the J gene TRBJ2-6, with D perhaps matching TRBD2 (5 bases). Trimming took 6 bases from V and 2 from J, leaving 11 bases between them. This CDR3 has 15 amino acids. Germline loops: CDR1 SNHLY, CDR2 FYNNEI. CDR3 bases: TGTGCCAGCAGCCAGGAGGTGGCTGGGGCCAACGTCCTGACTTTC. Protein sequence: CASSQEVAGANVLTF.

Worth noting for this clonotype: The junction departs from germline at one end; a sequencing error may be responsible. The CDR3 DNA follows: TGCAGTGCCACCCCACTTGGGGTCACAGATACGAAGTATTTT. This encodes CSATPLGVTDTKYF. This rearrangement joins TRBV20-1 to TRBJ2-3; no reliable D call. This CDR3 has 14 amino acids. Germline CDR1 reads DFQATT; CDR2 reads SNEGSKA (reference sequence).

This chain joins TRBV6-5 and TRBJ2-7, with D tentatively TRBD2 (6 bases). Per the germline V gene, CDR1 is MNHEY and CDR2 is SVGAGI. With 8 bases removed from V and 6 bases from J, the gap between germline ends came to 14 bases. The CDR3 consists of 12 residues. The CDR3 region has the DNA TGTGCCAGCGGTGGCCGGAGGGGCGAGCAGTACTTC. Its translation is CASGGRRGEQYF.

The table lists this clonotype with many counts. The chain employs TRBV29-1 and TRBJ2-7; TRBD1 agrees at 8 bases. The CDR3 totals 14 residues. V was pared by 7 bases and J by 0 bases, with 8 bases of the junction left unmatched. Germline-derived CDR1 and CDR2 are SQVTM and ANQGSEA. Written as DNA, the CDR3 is TGCAGCGCTACCGGGACAGGTCACTCCTACGAGCAGTACTTC. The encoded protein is CSATGTGHSYEQYF.

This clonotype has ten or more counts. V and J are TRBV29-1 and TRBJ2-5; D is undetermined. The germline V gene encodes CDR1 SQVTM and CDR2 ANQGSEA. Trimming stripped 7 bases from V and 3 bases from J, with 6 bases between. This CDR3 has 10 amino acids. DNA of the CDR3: TGCAGCGGGTGGGAAGAGACCCAGTACTTC. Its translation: CSGWEETQYF. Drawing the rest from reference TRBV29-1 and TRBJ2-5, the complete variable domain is SAVISQKPSRDICQRGTSLTIQCQVDSQVTMMFWYRQQPGQSLTLIATANQGSEATYESGFVIDKFPISRPNLTFSTLTVSNMSPEDSSIYLCSGWEETQYFGPGTRLLVL.

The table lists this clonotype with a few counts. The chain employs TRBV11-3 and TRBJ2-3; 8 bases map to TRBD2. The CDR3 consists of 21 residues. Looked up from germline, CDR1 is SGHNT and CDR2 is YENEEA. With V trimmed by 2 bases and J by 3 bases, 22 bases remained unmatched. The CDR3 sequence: CASSLLWFWGGEREGTDTQYF. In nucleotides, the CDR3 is TGTGCCAGCAGCTTACTTTGGTTCTGGGGGGGCGAACGGGAGGGGACAGATACGCAGTATTTT.

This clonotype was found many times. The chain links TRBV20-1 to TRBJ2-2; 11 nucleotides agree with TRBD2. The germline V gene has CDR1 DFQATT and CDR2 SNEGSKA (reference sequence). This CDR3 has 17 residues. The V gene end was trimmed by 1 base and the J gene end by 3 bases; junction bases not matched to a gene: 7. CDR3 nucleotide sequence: TGCAGTGCTAGAGGTCTAGCGGGAGGAAGAGACACCGGGGAGCTGTTTTTT. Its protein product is CSARGLAGGRDTGELFF.

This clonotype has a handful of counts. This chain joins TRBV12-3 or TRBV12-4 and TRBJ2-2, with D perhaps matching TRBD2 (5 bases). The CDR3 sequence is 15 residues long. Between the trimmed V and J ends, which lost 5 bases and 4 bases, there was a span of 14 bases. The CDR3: CASSPPERVTGELFF. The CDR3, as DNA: TGTGCCAGCAGTCCACCAGAGAGGGTCACCGGGGAGCTGTTTTTT.

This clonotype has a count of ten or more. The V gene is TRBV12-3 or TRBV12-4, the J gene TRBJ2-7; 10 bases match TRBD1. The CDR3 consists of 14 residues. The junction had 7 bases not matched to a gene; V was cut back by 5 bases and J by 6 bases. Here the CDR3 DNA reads TGTGCCAGCAGTCGGGACAGGGGAACTCTCGAGCAGTACTTC. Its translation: CASSRDRGTLEQYF.

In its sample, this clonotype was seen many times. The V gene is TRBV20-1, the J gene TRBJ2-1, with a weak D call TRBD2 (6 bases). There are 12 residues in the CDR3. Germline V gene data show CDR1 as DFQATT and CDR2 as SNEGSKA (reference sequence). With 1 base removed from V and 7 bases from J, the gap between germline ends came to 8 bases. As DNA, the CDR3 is TGCAGTGCTAGAGTAGCGGTTAATGAGCAGTTCTTC. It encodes CSARVAVNEQFF.

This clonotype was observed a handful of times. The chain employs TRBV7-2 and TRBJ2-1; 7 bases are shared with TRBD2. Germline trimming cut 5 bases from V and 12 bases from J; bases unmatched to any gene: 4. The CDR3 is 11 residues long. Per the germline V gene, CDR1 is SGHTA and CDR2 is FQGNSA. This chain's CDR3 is CASSPGTMQFF. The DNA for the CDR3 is TGTGCCAGCAGCCCTGGGACTATGCAGTTCTTC.

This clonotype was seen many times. As DNA, the CDR3 is TGTGCCACCCATTCGGGCTACGAGCAGTACTTC. Its translation: CATHSGYEQYF. V and J are TRBV3-1 and TRBJ2-7; D is ambiguous. The V gene lost 10 bases and the J gene lost 3 bases, with 10 bases spanning the gap. This CDR3 is 11 amino acids long. Germline CDR1 and CDR2: LGHDT and YNNKEL (reference sequence).

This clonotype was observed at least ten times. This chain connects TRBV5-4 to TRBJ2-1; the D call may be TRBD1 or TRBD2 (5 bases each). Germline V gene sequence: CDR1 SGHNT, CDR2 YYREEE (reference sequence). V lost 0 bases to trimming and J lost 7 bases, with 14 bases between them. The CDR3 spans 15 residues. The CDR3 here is CASSLGGTPGNEQFF. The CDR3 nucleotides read TGTGCCAGCAGCTTGGGGGGGACCCCAGGGAATGAGCAGTTCTTC.

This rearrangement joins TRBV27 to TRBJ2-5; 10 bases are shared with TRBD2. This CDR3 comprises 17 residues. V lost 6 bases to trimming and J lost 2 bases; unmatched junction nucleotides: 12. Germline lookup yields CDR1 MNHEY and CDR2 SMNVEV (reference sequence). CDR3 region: CASSRSRTSGLQETQYF. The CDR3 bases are TGTGCCAGCAGCCGAAGCCGGACTAGCGGATTGCAAGAGACCCAGTACTTC.

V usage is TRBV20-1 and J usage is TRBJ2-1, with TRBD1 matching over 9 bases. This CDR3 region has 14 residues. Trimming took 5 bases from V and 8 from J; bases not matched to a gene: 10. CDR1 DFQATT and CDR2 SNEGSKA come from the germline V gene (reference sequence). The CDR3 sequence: CSADGQGYKDEQFF. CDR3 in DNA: TGCAGTGCTGACGGACAGGGGTATAAGGATGAGCAGTTCTTC.

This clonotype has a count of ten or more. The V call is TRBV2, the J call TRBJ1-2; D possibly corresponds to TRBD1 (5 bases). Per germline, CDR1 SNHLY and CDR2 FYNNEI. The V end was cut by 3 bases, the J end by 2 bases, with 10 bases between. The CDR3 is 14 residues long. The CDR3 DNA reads TGTGCCAGCAGTGAGGAAGGGGAGAACTATGGCTACACCTTC. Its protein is CASSEEGENYGYTF.

CDR3: CASSEGLDRGEGYTF. CDR3 nucleotide sequence: TGTGCCAGCAGCGAAGGGCTGGACAGGGGGGAAGGCTACACCTTC. V is TRBV7-2 and J is TRBJ1-2, with 10 bases matching TRBD1. With 5 bases clipped from V and 8 bases from J, the junction kept 11 bases outside the gene matches. This CDR3 contains 15 residues. CDR1 SGHTA and CDR2 FQGNSA come from the germline V gene. Variable domain in full (rest from reference TRBV7-2 and TRBJ1-2): GAGVSQSPSNKVTEKGKDVELRCDPISGHTALYWYRQSLGQGLEFLIYFQGNSAPDKSGLPSDRFSAERTGGSVSTLTIQRTQQEDSAVYLCASSEGLDRGEGYTFGSGTRLTVV.

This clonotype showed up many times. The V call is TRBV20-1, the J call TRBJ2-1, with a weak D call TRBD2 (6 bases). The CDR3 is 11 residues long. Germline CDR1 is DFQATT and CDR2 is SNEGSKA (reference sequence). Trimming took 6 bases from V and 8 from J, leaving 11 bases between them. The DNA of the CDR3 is TGCAGTGCCGGGAGTTTCTATGAGCAGTTCTTC. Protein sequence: CSAGSFYEQFF.

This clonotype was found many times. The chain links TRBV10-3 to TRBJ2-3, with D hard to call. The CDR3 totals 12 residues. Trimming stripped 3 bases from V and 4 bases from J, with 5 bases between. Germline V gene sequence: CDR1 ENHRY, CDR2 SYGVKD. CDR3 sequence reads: CAISESSDTQYF. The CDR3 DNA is TGTGCCATCAGTGAATCTTCAGATACGCAGTATTTT.

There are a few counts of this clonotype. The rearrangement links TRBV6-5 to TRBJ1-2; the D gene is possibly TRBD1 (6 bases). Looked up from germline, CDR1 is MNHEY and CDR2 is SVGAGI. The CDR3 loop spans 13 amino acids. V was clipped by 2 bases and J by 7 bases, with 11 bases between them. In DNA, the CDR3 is TGTGCCAGCAGTTACGACAGGATGAGTGGCTACACCTTC. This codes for CASSYDRMSGYTF.